The clone carrying this TCR beta chain came up many times. This sample is part of a study of human T cells and chemical hapten exposure. Background on the study: Scalp application of diphenylcyclopropenone was performed weekly in patients across the entire roughly 23-week study.

The time point: patch test 1, 2 weeks after DPC sensitization. The treatment is: therapeutic diphenylcyclopropenone sensitization with weekly scalp DPC. The study drew its donors from alopecia patients who were 18 to 70 years old and suitable for DPC. The CDR3 runs 14 residues. CDR1 SNHLY and CDR2 FYNNEI come from the germline V gene. Germline trimming cut 8 bases from V and 7 bases from J; bases unmatched to any gene: 11. TCRdb called the RACE reads again in MiXCR, with one record for every CDR3 protein. The sample consists of around 380,000 distinct CDR3 sequences, 4.8% of them appearing once. This clonotype was obtained from a woman between 50 and 59 years old with alopecia areata. Some clones in this sample may be carry-over from other donors' samples. The V call is TRBV2, the J call TRBJ2-7; TRBD2 matches at 10 bases. Sequenced here: whole blood, sampled in connection with sensitization to the hapten diphenylcyclopropenone (DPC). CDR3 in amino acids: CASVAGGSPGEQYF. CDR3 nucleotides: TGTGCCAGCGTAGCGGGGGGCTCTCCAGGGGAGCAGTACTTC.